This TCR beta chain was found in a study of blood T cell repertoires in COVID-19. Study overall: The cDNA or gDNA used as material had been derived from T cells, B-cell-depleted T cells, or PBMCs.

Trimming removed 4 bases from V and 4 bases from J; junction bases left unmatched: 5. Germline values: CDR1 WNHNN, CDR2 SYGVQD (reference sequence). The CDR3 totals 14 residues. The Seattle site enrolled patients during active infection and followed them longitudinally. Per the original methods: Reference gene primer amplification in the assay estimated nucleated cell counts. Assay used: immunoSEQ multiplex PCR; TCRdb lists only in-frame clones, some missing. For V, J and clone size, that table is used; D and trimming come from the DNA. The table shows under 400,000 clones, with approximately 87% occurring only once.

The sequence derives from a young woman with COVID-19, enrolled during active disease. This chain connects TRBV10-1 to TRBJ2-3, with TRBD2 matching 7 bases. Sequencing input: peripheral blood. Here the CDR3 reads CASSGGRKADTQYF. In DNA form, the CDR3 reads TGCGCCAGCAGTGGCGGGAGAAAGGCAGATACGCAGTATTTT.